The table lists the clone carrying this T cell receptor (beta chain) with a few counts. Its antigen is currently unknown. This record belongs to a study of quantifying T cell responses using KT2 cells. About the research overall: TCR alpha and beta constant-region primers primed reverse transcription of RNA.

CDR3 size: 14 residues. CDR1 and CDR2 from the germline V gene are MNHNS and SASEGT. Trimming took 6 bases from V and 5 from J; bases not matched to a gene: 4. Study observations and caveats: KT2 sequence counts showed saturation when very many KT2 cells were spiked in.

Each cDNA got a UMI-containing oligo ligated at its 3' end. The first PCR ran 4 to 5 cycles with an equimolar RC1.1 and RC1.2 beta primer mix. MiXCR, applied by TCRdb to the UMI-ligation and nested PCR reads, yields one record per CDR3 protein. The repertoire includes 45,000 to 65,000 distinct CDR3 sequences, about 12% of them detected once, and roughly 9% sits in the top ten. Different KT2-to-PBMC ratios were created with a constant PBMC count. What was sequenced was PBMCs spiked with cells of the T cell clone KT2. The chain employs TRBV6-1 and TRBJ2-2; TRBD1 aligns across 9 bases. The TCR originated in a human donor. CDR3 bases: TGTGCCAGCAGGATGGACAGGGGTACCGGGGAGCTGTTTTTT. Encoded protein: CASRMDRGTGELFF.